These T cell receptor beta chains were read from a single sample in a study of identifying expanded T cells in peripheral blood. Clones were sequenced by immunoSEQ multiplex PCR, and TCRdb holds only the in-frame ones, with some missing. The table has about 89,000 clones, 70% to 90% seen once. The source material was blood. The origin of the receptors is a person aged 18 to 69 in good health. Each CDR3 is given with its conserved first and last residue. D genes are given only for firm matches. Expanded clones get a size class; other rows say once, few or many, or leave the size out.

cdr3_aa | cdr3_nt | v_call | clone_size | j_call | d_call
CASSVEPSRLYEQYF | TGTGCCAGCAGCGTAGAGCCTAGCCGTTTATACGAGCAGTACTTC | TRBV9 | - | TRBJ2-7 | -
CASSPEGTSWNHEQFF | TGTGCCAGCAGCCCCGAGGGGACTAGCTGGAACCATGAGCAGTTCTTC | TRBV7-2 | - | TRBJ2-1 | TRBD2
CASSPFREAGELFF | TGTGCCAGCTCACCATTTAGGGAAGCCGGGGAGCTGTTTTTT | TRBV18 | - | TRBJ2-2 | -
CASSETSVSYEQYF | TGTGCCAGCAGTGAAACTAGCGTCTCCTACGAGCAGTACTTC | TRBV4-2 | - | TRBJ2-7 | TRBD2
CASSEPGAGYSPLHF | TGTGCCAGCAGTGAACCAGGGGCGGGTTATTCACCCCTCCACTTT | TRBV2 | - | TRBJ1-6 | -
CASSPSGSTDTQYF | TGTGCCAGCAGTCCCAGCGGGAGCACAGATACGCAGTATTTT | TRBV6-4 | - | TRBJ2-3 | -
CASSPNLDYGYTF | TGTGCCAGCTCACCAAACCTGGACTATGGCTACACCTTC | TRBV18 | - | TRBJ1-2 | -
CASSRMNRDEQYF | TGTGCCAGCAGCCGGATGAACAGGGACGAGCAGTACTTC | TRBV5-4 | - | TRBJ2-7 | -
CASSNEDRATGELFF | TGTGCCAGTAGTAACGAGGACAGGGCGACCGGGGAGCTGTTTTTT | TRBV19 | - | TRBJ2-2 | TRBD1
CASSLIGGRVNTEAFF | TGTGCCAGCAGCTTAATCGGTGGCAGGGTGAACACTGAAGCTTTCTTT | TRBV7-3 | - | TRBJ1-1 | -
CASSLAGDDSPLHF | TGTGCCAGCAGCTTGGCCGGGGATGACTCACCCCTCCACTTT | TRBV5-4 | - | TRBJ1-6 | -
CASSPGPTGELFF | TGTGCCAGCAGCCCCGGGCCCACCGGGGAGCTGTTTTTT | TRBV9 | - | TRBJ2-2 | -
CASSLEGNHEKLFF | TGTGCCAGCAGCTTGGAAGGGAATCATGAAAAACTGTTTTTT | TRBV5-4 | few | TRBJ1-4 | -
CASCLANTGELFF | TGCGCCAGTTGTTTAGCGAACACCGGGGAGCTGTTTTTT | TRBV10-2 | - | TRBJ2-2 | -
CASSPRQGNFQDEQYF | TGTGCCAGCAGCCCCCGACAGGGTAATTTCCAGGACGAGCAGTACTTC | TRBV7-2 | - | TRBJ2-7 | TRBD1
CASRPGHARTGELFF | TGTGCCAGCAGACCGGGACACGCTCGCACCGGGGAGCTGTTTTTT | TRBV5-8 | once | TRBJ2-2 | -
CASSEAQGQGPEKLFF | TGTGCCAGCAGTGAAGCGCAAGGACAGGGACCTGAAAAACTGTTTTTT | TRBV6-1 | - | TRBJ1-4 | TRBD1